The clone carrying this TCR beta chain has a count of ten or more. Its target is unknown. TCRdb recomputed calls from the reads with MiXCR, one row per CDR3 protein. This table has around 300,000 distinct CDR3 sequences, less than 25% appearing once. This specimen belongs to a study of T cell repertoires in cytomegalovirus infection. About the study: As its CMV epitopes, the study selected recently identified HLA-C-restricted and well-studied HLA-B-restricted targets. Public TCR beta signatures indicated both CMV infection and matching HLA type.

Germline V lookup: CDR1 MGHRA, CDR2 YSYEKL. The CDR3 runs 18 residues. V shed 1 base and J shed 0 bases, with 19 bases lying between them. The TCR was taken from a human donor in good health (CMV status not recorded). Some clones in this sample may be carry-over from other donors' samples. The V and J genes are TRBV4-1 and TRBJ2-7; the D call may be TRBD1 or TRBD2 (5 bases each). The sequencing used cultured PBMCs, collected from culture after CMV antigen stimulation. The CDR3 sequence is CASSQGKWDHRYSYEQYF. The CDR3 coding sequence is TGCGCCAGCAGCCAAGGAAAGTGGGACCACCGATACTCCTACGAGCAGTACTTC.